The 19 T cell receptor beta chains below all came from one sample that was sequenced in a study of T cell repertoires in cytomegalovirus infection. Each CDR3 protein gets one entry after TCRdb re-called the reads with MiXCR. The sample carries roughly 570,000 distinct CDR3 sequences, roughly 42% recorded once. Their specific antigens are unknown. This sample comprised cultured PBMCs, obtained from culture after CMV antigen stimulation. The receptors originated from a human donor in good health (CMV status not recorded). Some clones in this sample may be carry-over from other donors' samples.

The chain couples TRBV7-2 to TRBJ2-1; 9 bases fit TRBD2. The germline CDR1 and CDR2 sequences are SGHTA and FQGNSA. Germline trimming cut 0 bases from V and 2 bases from J; bases unmatched to any gene: 5. The CDR3 is 17 amino acids. The CDR3 region has the DNA TGTGCCAGCAGCTTAGCCCGGACTAGCGCTACCTACAATGAGCAGTTCTTC. Residues: CASSLARTSATYNEQFF.

This clonotype showed up just a few times. In nucleotides, the CDR3 is TGTGCCAGCAGCCCAAACCTAGCGGGAGGAATCACCGGGGAGCTGTTTTTT. It codes for CASSPNLAGGITGELFF. This chain joins TRBV7-2 and TRBJ2-2; 11 nucleotides align to TRBD2. Trimming at V came to 5 bases and at J to 4 bases, leaving 9 bases not matched to a gene. This CDR3 has 17 residues. From germline, CDR1 is SGHTA and CDR2 FQGNSA.

V is TRBV19 and J is TRBJ1-5; maybe TRBD1 (6 bases). Looked up from germline, CDR1 is LNHDA and CDR2 is SQIVND (reference sequence). V was pared by 8 bases and J by 7 bases, with 21 bases between. The CDR3 spans 15 residues. The CDR3, as DNA: TGTGCCAGTCACACCGCCGCGGCAGGGGACCAGCCCCAGCATTTT. Translated: CASHTAAAGDQPQHF.

The CDR3 loop reads CASSEVWNTEAFF. As DNA, the CDR3 is TGTGCCAGCAGTGAAGTGTGGAACACTGAAGCTTTCTTT. V gene TRBV2 combines with J gene TRBJ1-1; D is unclear. Germline V gene lookup returns CDR1 SNHLY and CDR2 FYNNEI. Deletions cut 1 base from V and 1 base from J, with 4 bases between. This CDR3 region has 13 residues.

This clonotype was counted a few times. A junction end diverges from the germline sequence, so it may reflect a read error. This chain connects TRBV2 to TRBJ1-2; no reliable D call. Germline V gene data show CDR1 as SNHLY and CDR2 as FYNNEI. The CDR3 has 13 amino acids. CDR3 loop: CASRAESTAEALF. The CDR3 region has the DNA TGTGCCAGCAGGGCTGAAAGCACGGCGGAGGCCCTTTTC. The full variable domain, rest sourced from reference TRBV2 and TRBJ1-2, is EPEVTQTPSHQVTQMGQEVILRCVPISNHLYFYWYRQILGQKVEFLVSFYNNEISEKSEIFDDQFSVERPDGSNFTLKIRSTKLEDSAMYFCASRAESTAEALFGSGTRLTVV.

This clonotype has more than one count but fewer than ten. The chain recombines TRBV7-2 with TRBJ2-3; maybe TRBD2 (9 bases). Germline-derived CDR1 and CDR2 are SGHTA and FQGNSA. The CDR3 runs to 16 residues. Trimming cost V 4 bases and J 4 bases, with 18 bases left between them. CDR3 DNA: TGTGCCAGCAGCTCCGGTCTAGCGGGACAGGCAGATACGCAGTATTTT. It specifies CASSSGLAGQADTQYF.

CDR3: CASSVIQETQYF. DNA for the CDR3: TGTGCCAGCAGCGTGATACAAGAGACCCAGTACTTC. The chain links TRBV7-2 to TRBJ2-5; D is undetermined. The CDR3 contains 12 residues. Trimming cost V 5 bases and J 2 bases, with 6 bases left between them. The germline CDR1 and CDR2 sequences are SGHTA and FQGNSA.

This rearrangement joins TRBV19 to TRBJ2-6; no clear D gene. CDR3 length: 16 residues. Trimming removed 6 bases at V and 0 bases at J, with 12 bases between. The germline V gene encodes CDR1 LNHDA and CDR2 SQIVND (reference sequence). CDR3 residues: CASSEPYISGANVLTF. The CDR3 region has the DNA TGTGCCAGTAGCGAACCCTACATCTCTGGGGCCAACGTCCTGACTTTC. Full variable domain (missing parts from reference TRBV19 and TRBJ2-6): DGGITQSPKYLFRKEGQNVTLSCEQNLNHDAMYWYRQDPGQGLRLIYYSQIVNDFQKGDIAEGYSVSREKKESFPLTVTSAQKNPTAFYLCASSEPYISGANVLTFGAGSRLTVL.

This clonotype was counted only a few times. CDR3 in amino acids: CSGGQGATNSPLHF. The CDR3 DNA reads as TGCAGTGGGGGACAGGGGGCGACTAATTCACCCCTCCACTTT. V is TRBV20-1 and J is TRBJ1-6, with 12 positions matching TRBD1. This CDR3 has 14 residues. Trimming cost V 7 bases and J 6 bases; bases outside gene matches: 4. CDR1 and CDR2 (germline): DFQATT, SNEGSKA (reference sequence).

This clonotype occurred many times. The chain employs TRBV7-2 and TRBJ2-3; D unresolved. The V end was cut by 0 bases, the J end by 7 bases, with 11 bases between. This CDR3 is 14 amino acids long. Germline assignment: CDR1 SGHTA and CDR2 FQGNSA. The CDR3: CASSLAGFINTQYF. CDR3 nucleotide sequence: TGTGCCAGCAGCTTAGCGGGCTTTATAAATACGCAGTATTTT.

The chain recombines TRBV5-1 with TRBJ1-4, with D unresolved. Germline V gene data show CDR1 as SGHRS and CDR2 as YFSETQ. Between the trimmed V and J ends, which lost 4 bases and 4 bases, there was a span of 8 bases. CDR3 length equals 13 residues. CDR3 amino acids: CASSPFGNEKLFF. The CDR3 DNA is TGCGCCAGCAGCCCCTTTGGTAATGAAAAACTGTTTTTT.

The chain couples TRBV6-2 or TRBV6-3 to TRBJ1-1, with D possibly matching TRBD1 (5 bases). Trimming pared 8 bases from V and 2 bases from J, leaving 9 bases between. Germline V lookup: CDR1 MNHEY, CDR2 SVGEGT. The CDR3 covers 12 residues. Here the CDR3 DNA reads TGTGCCAGCGAGGGGTTCAACACTGAAGCTTTCTTT. It is translated as CASEGFNTEAFF.

This clonotype was recorded at least ten times. The V call is TRBV7-8, the J call TRBJ1-2; D ambiguous. Germline assignment: CDR1 SGHVS and CDR2 FQNEAQ. V lost 3 bases and J lost 3, with 8 bases in between. The CDR3 is 13 amino acids. In DNA form, the CDR3 reads TGTGCCAGCAGCTTGGCCCGGGACTATGGCTACACCTTC. It translates to CASSLARDYGYTF.

This clonotype has just a few counts. The gene calls are TRBV7-9 and TRBJ2-7, with TRBD2 identical over 8 bases. V shed 1 base and J 2 bases; nucleotides not matched to a gene: 4. The CDR3 extends over 15 amino acids. Looked up from germline, CDR1 is SEHNR and CDR2 is FQNEAQ (reference sequence). The CDR3 reads CASSLGREDPYEQYF. In nucleotides, the CDR3 is TGTGCCAGCAGCTTAGGGCGGGAGGACCCCTACGAGCAGTACTTC.

In its sample, this clonotype was seen a few times. The chain employs TRBV6-5 and TRBJ1-1, with D uncertain. CDR3 length: 15 amino acids. Trimming took 0 bases from V and 4 from J, leaving 12 bases between them. Germline-derived CDR1 and CDR2 are MNHEY and SVGAGI. CDR3 bases: TGTGCCAGCAGTTACTCGCGGGCTCGGAGCACTGAAGCTTTCTTT. As protein: CASSYSRARSTEAFF.

The gene calls are TRBV18 and TRBJ2-2; 9 positions match TRBD1. Germline V gene data show CDR1 as KGHSH and CDR2 as LQKENI. This CDR3 has 16 amino acids. Trimming removed 2 bases from V and 6 bases from J; junction bases left unmatched: 7. The DNA for the CDR3 is TGTGCCAGCTCACCAGGGACAGGGATGGGAGCCGGGGAGCTGTTTTTT. Translation gives CASSPGTGMGAGELFF.

The chain carries TRBV2 and TRBJ1-1, with a weak D call TRBD1 (6 bases). Germline assignment: CDR1 SNHLY and CDR2 FYNNEI. Trimming shortened V by 4 bases and J by 4 bases, and 16 bases separated the two germline ends. The CDR3 contains 15 residues. The CDR3 DNA is TGTGCCAGCAGTGTCAACGGACAGACGGGCACTGAAGCTTTCTTT. This encodes CASSVNGQTGTEAFF.

Concerning this clonotype itself: At one end the junction does not follow the germline gene, possibly because of a read error. The chain is built from TRBV7-8 and TRBJ2-7; 9 nucleotides agree with TRBD1. This CDR3 region has 11 residues. The V gene's germline CDR1 is SGHVS and CDR2 FQNEAQ. In DNA, the CDR3 is TGTGCCAGCAGCCAAGGGACAGGGAGGCACTTC. It codes for CASSQGTGRHF.

V is TRBV28 and J is TRBJ1-5; the D gene is possibly TRBD1 (6 bases). The V gene lost 5 bases and the J gene lost 0 bases, with 23 bases spanning the gap. This CDR3 spans 19 amino acids. CDR1 MDHEN and CDR2 SYDVKM come from the germline V gene. CDR3 residues: CASSVRTGRRSNSNQPQHF. CDR3 sequence (DNA): TGTGCCAGCAGTGTAAGAACAGGGCGGAGGAGTAATAGCAATCAGCCCCAGCATTTT.